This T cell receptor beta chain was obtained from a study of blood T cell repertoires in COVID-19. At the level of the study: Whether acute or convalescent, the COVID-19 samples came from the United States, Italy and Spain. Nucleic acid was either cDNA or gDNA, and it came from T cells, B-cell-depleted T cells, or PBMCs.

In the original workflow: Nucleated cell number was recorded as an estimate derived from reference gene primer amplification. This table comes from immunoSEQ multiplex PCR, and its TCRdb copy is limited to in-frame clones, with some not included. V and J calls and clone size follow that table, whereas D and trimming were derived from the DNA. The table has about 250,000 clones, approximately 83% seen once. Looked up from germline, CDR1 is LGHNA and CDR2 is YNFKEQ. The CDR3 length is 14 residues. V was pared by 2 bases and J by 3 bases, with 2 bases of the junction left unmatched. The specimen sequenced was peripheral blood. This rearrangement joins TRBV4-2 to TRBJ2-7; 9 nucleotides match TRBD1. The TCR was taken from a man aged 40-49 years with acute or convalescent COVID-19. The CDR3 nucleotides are TGTGCCAGCAGCCAAATGGGACAGGGCTACGAGCAGTACTTC. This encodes CASSQMGQGYEQYF.